This TCR beta chain derives from a study of cytomegalovirus exposure and HLA in healthy donors. Study results and limitations: Within the data, a cluster of highly shared sequence variants was likely a sequencing artifact.

The PCR made use of 60 Vbeta and 13 Jbeta primers. Here immunoSEQ multiplex PCR was the method, and the copy in TCRdb shows in-frame clones only, minus some. Of about 120,000 clones in the sample, around 80% were seen once. Turning to this clone: Antigen unknown.

The sequence came from a female donor in good health and CMV-seronegative. The source material was PBMCs.

CDR3 bases: TGCGCCAGCAGCCAACGCGACAGGGACCATACGCAGTATTTT. It yields the protein CASSQRDRDHTQYF. The V and J genes are TRBV4-1 and TRBJ2-3; TRBD1 matches 7 bases. The CDR3 runs 14 residues. Germline CDR1 and CDR2: MGHRA and YSYEKL. J gave up 7 bases and V 2 bases, and 6 bases lay outside the gene matches.